The 2 T cell receptor beta chains below come from one sample, sequenced in a study of cytomegalovirus exposure and HLA in healthy donors. The PCR ran on 60 Vbeta and 13 Jbeta primers. The repertoire was sequenced with immunoSEQ multiplex PCR; TCRdb's copy has only in-frame clones and lacks some. The data contain about 140,000 clones, roughly 80% of them singletons. Sequencing was performed on PBMCs. Source of these receptors: a female donor in good health and CMV-seronegative.

V gene TRBV14 combines with J gene TRBJ2-5; D is possibly TRBD2 (6 bases). Trimming took off 8 bases at V and 4 bases at J, with 23 bases between the two ends. Germline V lookup: CDR1 SGHDN, CDR2 FVKESK. This CDR3 is built from 16 residues. The chain's CDR3 is CASRPGVSSSRETQYF. CDR3 sequence (DNA): TGTGCCAGCCGTCCGGGGGTATCGTCATCGAGAGAGACCCAGTACTTC.

The J gene is TRBJ2-5, the V gene TRBV5-1; TRBD1 is a possible D gene (6 bases). Trimming removed 0 bases from V and 4 bases from J, with 13 bases in between. Germline values: CDR1 SGHRS, CDR2 YFSETQ. The CDR3 sequence is 15 residues long. The CDR3 is CASSLASGHPETQYF. CDR3 in DNA: TGCGCCAGCAGCTTGGCTTCGGGACACCCAGAGACCCAGTACTTC.